This T cell receptor (beta chain) was found in a study of T cells after yellow fever vaccination. TCRdb re-called the 5' RACE reads with MiXCR, one entry per CDR3 protein. The table includes roughly 300,000 distinct CDR3 sequences, around 6.8% detected once. The CDR3 extends over 14 amino acids. V trimming: 6 bases; J trimming: 6 bases; junction bases outside the gene matches: 8. The sequence was obtained from a man between 18 and 29 years old who received the YFV17D yellow fever vaccine. The sample here was PBMCs, taken roughly seven weeks after the first yellow fever vaccination. This sequence joins TRBV12-3 or TRBV12-4 and TRBJ2-3, with 8 positions matching TRBD2. The CDR3 DNA reads as TGTGCCAGCAGCCCCCGGGGGGGCCTCGATACGCAGTATTTT. Translated: CASSPRGGLDTQYF.